The T cell receptor beta chain under discussion was sequenced for a study of blood T cell repertoires in COVID-19. Background on the study: Acute and convalescent COVID-19 samples came from the United States, Italy and Spain. T cells, B-cell-depleted T cells, or PBMCs provided the cDNA or gDNA that served as material.

In germline, CDR1 is GTSNPN, CDR2 SVGIG (reference sequence). The CDR3 has 13 residues. Trimming took off 0 bases at V and 4 bases at J, with 9 bases between the two ends. Authors' processing steps: It was from reference gene primer amplification that nucleated cell counts were estimated. Produced via immunoSEQ multiplex PCR; TCRdb's table is partial and in-frame only. Clone size and the V and J calls come from that table; the DNA yielded D and trimming. The sample shows 35,000 to 40,000 clones, roughly 90% of them seen only once. This chain links TRBV30 with TRBJ1-1; D is unresolved. The receptor comes from a human donor in a cohort sampled during active COVID-19. The sample consisted of peripheral blood. CDR3 region: CAWSVRGPTEAFF. In DNA form, the CDR3 reads TGTGCCTGGAGTGTGCGAGGGCCCACTGAAGCTTTCTTT.